This T cell receptor beta chain was recorded in a study of cytomegalovirus exposure and HLA in healthy donors. Study results and limitations: A likely sequencing artifact accounted for one observed cluster of highly shared sequence variants. A missense DCLRE1C variant was associated with V- and J-gene trimming of TCR beta chains in a later analysis, and an independent cohort replicated the association. Cytomegalovirus-associated TCR beta chains were listed, numbering 150 to 200. When the data were analyzed later, several of the most significant clusters appeared to be linked to common viral pathogens.

The CDR3 has 16 residues. J was trimmed by 4 bases and V by 3 bases; bases with no gene match: 11. From germline, CDR1 is MDHEN and CDR2 SYDVKM. A multiplex PCR was run with 60 Vbeta primers and 13 Jbeta primers. Libraries were prepared by immunoSEQ multiplex PCR; TCRdb keeps only in-frame clonotypes and omits some of them. The sample yields 150,000 or so clones, roughly four fifths seen once. Regarding this clone: What it binds is unknown.

V and J are TRBV28 and TRBJ1-2, with TRBD1 matching over 7 bases. This TCR came from a man in his forties or fifties in good health and CMV-seropositive. The sample was PBMCs. Here the CDR3 DNA reads TGTGCCAGCAGTTTCGACTTGAGACAGGGCCTCTATGGCTACACCTTC. Encoded protein: CASSFDLRQGLYGYTF.